This TCR beta chain was observed in a study of shared clonotypes between healthy human individuals. Findings and caveats of the study: All-four-donor shared clonotypes had higher generation probabilities than non-shared clonotypes did. Among a handful of donors, approximately 5% of naive CD4 clonotypes were found in common. Among donors, the sharing of clonotypes was expected to be influenced by sequencing depth.

The naive CD8 population came from CD45RO-negative cells selected for CCR7, without terminally differentiated effector memory CD45RA+ cells. Those who donated were healthy HIV-negative adults, with no recent acute infections or vaccinations reported. Produced via immunoSEQ multiplex PCR; TCRdb's table is partial and in-frame only. The sample includes some 2 million clones, about 95% of them seen just once. This CDR3 is 15 amino acids long. The junction had 3 bases not matched to a gene; V was cut back by 4 bases and J by 6 bases. The germline V gene has CDR1 SNHLY and CDR2 FYNNEI. Of note for this clone: Its antigen remains unknown.

The TCR was taken from a man in his late teens or twenties in good health. V gene TRBV2 combines with J gene TRBJ2-1; 13 nucleotides line up with TRBD2. Specimen: naive CD8+ T cells sorted from blood. CDR3 DNA sequence: TGTGCCAGCAGTGGGACTAGCGGGAGCGGCAATGAGCAGTTCTTC. This gives the protein CASSGTSGSGNEQFF.